This T cell receptor (beta chain) came from a study of T cell repertoires in cytomegalovirus infection. TCRdb re-called the reads through MiXCR, storing one row per CDR3 protein. The repertoire holds around 770,000 distinct CDR3 sequences, with 25% to 35% as singletons. The germline V gene has CDR1 MGHRA and CDR2 YSYEKL. The V gene lost 3 bases and the J gene lost 4 bases, with 9 bases spanning the gap. The CDR3 loop spans 13 amino acids. A remark on this clonotype: Its antigen is not known.

The sequence was obtained from a human donor in good health (CMV status not recorded). Some clones in this sample may be carry-over from other donors' samples. The chain employs TRBV4-1 and TRBJ1-2; possibly TRBD1 for D (6 bases). This material consisted of cultured CD8+ T cells from PBMCs, taken from culture after CMV antigen stimulation. The CDR3 is CASSHEDSYGYTF. DNA of the CDR3: TGCGCCAGCAGCCACGAGGACAGCTATGGCTACACCTTC.